This T cell receptor beta chain was captured by sequencing in a study of T cell repertoires in cytomegalovirus infection. Findings of the study overall: CMV-specific TCR beta clonotypes restricted by HLA-C were the ones dominating the ex vivo response. Based on cumulative public TCR beta family frequency, carriers of CMV plus the relevant HLA were identified.

CDR1 and CDR2 from the germline V gene are SGDLS and YYNGEE. V dropped 0 bases and J dropped 7 bases, with 13 bases sitting between them. The CDR3 length is 14 residues. In TCRdb, the reads were re-called with MiXCR into one record per CDR3 protein. The sample yields roughly 250,000 distinct CDR3 sequences, roughly 22% seen once. A note on this clonotype: What it binds is not known.

Sequenced sample: CD8+ T cells from PBMCs. The TCR was taken from a human donor in good health (CMV status not recorded). Some clones in this sample may be carry-over from other donors' samples. The chain couples TRBV9 to TRBJ1-1; D is perhaps TRBD1 (6 bases). The CDR3 region is CASSVDSTGNEAFF. The CDR3 nucleotides read TGTGCCAGCAGCGTAGATTCGACAGGCAATGAAGCTTTCTTT.